This T cell receptor (beta chain) was profiled in a study of vaccination and CD4 T cells after COVID-19 (dated by TCRdb to between 2020 and 2023). Turning to the overall study: Every convalescent patient had a positive nasal swab PCR test for SARS-CoV-2, with mild disease in 8 to 10 patients and severe disease in one. The convalescent cohort comprised six males and four females, including two Hispanic individuals, seven Caucasians, two Asians and one multiracial person. Each participant got two doses of either the Pfizer-BioNTech BNT162b2 vaccine (n=8) or the Moderna mRNA-1273 vaccine (n=2). Post-COVID blood samples from convalescent patients were collected a median of around 100 days after diagnosis, with a range of 35 to 161 days. The time from the second vaccine dose to post-vaccine blood sampling had a median of 72 days and ranged from about 14 to 241 days. For stimulating the cultures, overlapping spike peptide pools were used, derived from SARS-CoV-2 as well as from the common cold coronaviruses HCoV-NL63, HCoV-OC43 and HCoV-229E. Control cultures received a CEFX viral epitope pool as the positive control, an HIV-1 Nef peptide pool as the negative control, or no peptide. The spike-specific CD4+ TCR repertoire was compared before and after mRNA vaccination in about nine COVID-19 convalescent patients and a few infection-naive healthy vaccine recipients. The paper's findings and limits, for the study overall: Among convalescent patients, a median about 90% of the SARS-CoV-2-reactive clones seen after vaccination appeared only after vaccination, which suggests priming specific to the vaccine. Of the vaccine-specific clones found in convalescent patients, nearly all (304 of 307) were mono-reactive for SARS-CoV-2 spike instead of being cross-reactive with common cold coronaviruses. Although the median number of SARS-CoV-2-reactive clonotypes went up from some 23 after infection to 35 to 40 after vaccination, the increase was not significant. The study included relatively few convalescent patients and did not analyze early timepoints after natural infection.

The library was obtained by PCR. At the Johns Hopkins FTIC core, DNA from the cultured CD4+ T cells underwent TCR sequencing with the Oncomine TCR Beta short-read assay. Genomic DNA was extracted from the cultured CD4+ T cells with the QIAamp micro DNA kit. The Oncomine TCR Beta libraries from cultured CD4+ T cells were pooled using unique dual indexes and then sequenced on an Illumina iSeq 100. Per the original workflow: Non-productive sequences were removed, and CDR3s not starting with C, not ending with F or W, or shorter than 7 amino acids were discarded. The MANAFEST web application identified antigen-specific clonotypes by comparing peptide-stimulated wells against reference wells and other culture wells. For a clone to be called positive, the clone needed an FDR below 0.05, an odds ratio above 5, and a productive frequency above 0.1% in at least two of three replicate wells. A clonotype counted as cross-reactive if it showed significant expansion both in the SARS-CoV-2 spike wells and in at least one common cold coronavirus spike condition. CDR3 homology was assessed with Levenshtein distances (stringdist) and unrooted phylogenetic trees (ape) in R version 3.6.1. TCRdb reprocessed the public reads (quality trimming at Q25 with fastp, clone calling with MiXCR) and kept in-frame beta chains. Every CDR3 protein is listed once, alongside the most common genes and DNA of its rows. The V and J calls shown here were made by TCRdb, not taken from the authors' results. Recorded for this sample are over 9,000 distinct CDR3 sequences; approximately 71% of them occurred a single time. In total, the top ten clones hold 20% to 30% of the sample.

V is pruned by 5 bases and J by 1 base, leaving 8 bases of the junction without a gene match. From the cysteine through the phenylalanine, the CDR3 covers 16 amino acids. The CDR3 DNA has 48 bases and is translated from base 1. CDR1 SGHTA and CDR2 FQGNSA were looked up in the germline V gene. The sample's treatment or condition label is to be understood as: approximately nine-day PBMC culture with coronavirus spike peptide pools or control peptides (ViraFEST assay). The ViraFEST assay, used in the study, expanded antigen-specific T cells with peptide pools and then identified the expanded clonotypes through TCR sequencing. The convalescent patients' positive SARS-CoV-2 PCR tests fell between March and December 2020, which was before the Alpha, Beta and Delta variants emerged in the United States. Fewer than 2.5 million PBMCs per well were cultured in IMDM with roughly 5.5% human AB serum and about 9.7 IU/ml IL-2, plus 10 ug/ml peptide pools. On days 3 and 7, half of the culture medium was replaced with fresh IL-2-containing medium. After 10 to 11 days of culture, CD4+ T cells were isolated by negative selection with the EasySep CD4+ T cell isolation kit. Ficoll-Paque Plus gradient centrifugation was used to isolate PBMCs from whole blood, and the isolated PBMCs were then either used fresh or cryopreserved at -140C. Each culture condition was generally run in triplicate wells.

Of note for this clonotype: What antigen it recognizes has not been identified. No much larger clonotype is one base removed from it; base qualities were not supplied.

Recombination connected TRBV7-2 to TRBJ2-7; 10 of the junction bases match TRBD1. Sequenced input: CD4+ T cells from blood, cultured in vitro. The sequence was obtained from a human donor who had recovered from COVID-19. The sequenced DNA: TGTGCCAGCAGCCCCCCGGGACAGGGGCAATCCTACGAGCAGTACTTC. The encoded protein is CASSPPGQGQSYEQYF.